This T cell receptor (beta chain) was captured in a study of blood T cell repertoires in COVID-19. Study context: The United States, Italy and Spain were the sources of the acute and convalescent COVID-19 samples.

Original analysis: Scientists estimated how many nucleated cells there were by amplifying reference gene primers. The data were produced by immunoSEQ multiplex PCR, yet TCRdb's version contains in-frame clones alone and is incomplete. The V and J calls and the clone size are those of that table, but D and trimming were determined from the DNA. The sample lists 80,000 to 100,000 clones, almost 80% occurring once. CDR3 length equals 15 residues. Germline CDR1 and CDR2: KGHSH and LQKENI. After removal of 2 bases from V and 2 bases from J, the junction contained 0 bases not matched to a gene. This sequence joins TRBV18 and TRBJ1-3; 10 nucleotides align to TRBD1. The sequence was collected from a human donor in a cohort sampled during active COVID-19. The sample was peripheral blood. DNA for the CDR3: TGTGCCAGCTCACCAGACAGGGGGCCTGGAAACACCATATATTTT. Amino acids: CASSPDRGPGNTIYF.